These 3 T cell receptor beta chains originate from one sample sequenced in a study of T cell changes during pregnancy in multiple sclerosis. Clones were read by immunoSEQ multiplex PCR, and TCRdb kept only the in-frame ones, dropping some. This table has about 77,000 clones, about 88% appearing once. Sample: peripheral blood, taken before pregnancy. The receptors shown here come from a female donor with multiple sclerosis, enrolled in a pregnancy study.

The chain has TRBV5-6 and TRBJ2-1, with D possibly matching TRBD2 (6 bases). The CDR3 length is 16 residues. Trimming shortened V by 2 bases and J by 0 bases, and 12 bases separated the two germline ends. Per germline, CDR1 SGHDT and CDR2 YYEEEE. The CDR3 region has the DNA TGTGCCAGCAGCTTCGGCGGGACGAGCTCCTACAATGAGCAGTTCTTC. It translates to CASSFGGTSSYNEQFF.

This chain connects TRBV2 to TRBJ1-2; no clear D. This CDR3 has 10 amino acids. Germline V gene data show CDR1 as SNHLY and CDR2 as FYNNEI. The CDR3 region is CGPLGLSYTF. The CDR3 DNA is TGTGGCCCACTAGGGTTGAGCTACACCTTC.

The chain couples TRBV7-9 to TRBJ1-6; 7 bases fit TRBD1. This CDR3 region has 15 residues. Germline CDR1 reads SEHNR; CDR2 reads FQNEAQ (reference sequence). Losses at the gene ends were 5 bases for V and 7 bases for J; bases not matched to a gene: 8. The CDR3 DNA reads as TGTGCCAGCAGCAAGACAGGGAATGTAAATTCACCCCTCCACTTT. It yields the protein CASSKTGNVNSPLHF.